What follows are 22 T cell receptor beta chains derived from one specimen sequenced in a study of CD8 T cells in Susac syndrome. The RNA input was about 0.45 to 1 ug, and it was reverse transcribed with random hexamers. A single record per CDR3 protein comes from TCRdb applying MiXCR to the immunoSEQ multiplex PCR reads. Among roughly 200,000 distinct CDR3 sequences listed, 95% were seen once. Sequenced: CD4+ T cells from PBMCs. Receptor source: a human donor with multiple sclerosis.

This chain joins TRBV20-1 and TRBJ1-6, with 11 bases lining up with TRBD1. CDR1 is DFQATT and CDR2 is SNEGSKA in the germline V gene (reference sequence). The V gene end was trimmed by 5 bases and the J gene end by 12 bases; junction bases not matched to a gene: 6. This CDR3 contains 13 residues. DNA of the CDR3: TGCAGTGCTCTGGACAGGGGGCAAGGACCCCTCCACTTT. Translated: CSALDRGQGPLHF.

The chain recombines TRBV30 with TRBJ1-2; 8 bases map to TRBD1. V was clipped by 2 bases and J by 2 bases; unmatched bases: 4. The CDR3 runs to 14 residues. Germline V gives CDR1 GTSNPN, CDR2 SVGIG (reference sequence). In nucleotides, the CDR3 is TGTGCCTGGAGTAACAGGACAGGGAACTATGGCTACACCTTC. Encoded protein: CAWSNRTGNYGYTF.

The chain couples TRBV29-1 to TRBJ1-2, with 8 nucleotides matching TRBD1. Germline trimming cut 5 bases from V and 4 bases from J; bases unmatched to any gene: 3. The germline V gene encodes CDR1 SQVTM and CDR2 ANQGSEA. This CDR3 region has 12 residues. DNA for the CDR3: TGCAGCGTTAATGGACAGGGCTATGGCTACACCTTC. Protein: CSVNGQGYGYTF.

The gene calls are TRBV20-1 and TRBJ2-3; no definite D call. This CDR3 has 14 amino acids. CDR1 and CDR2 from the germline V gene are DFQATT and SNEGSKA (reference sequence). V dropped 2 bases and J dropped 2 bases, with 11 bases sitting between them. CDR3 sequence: CSARRHGDTDTQYF. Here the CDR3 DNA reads TGCAGTGCTAGAAGGCATGGGGACACAGATACGCAGTATTTT.

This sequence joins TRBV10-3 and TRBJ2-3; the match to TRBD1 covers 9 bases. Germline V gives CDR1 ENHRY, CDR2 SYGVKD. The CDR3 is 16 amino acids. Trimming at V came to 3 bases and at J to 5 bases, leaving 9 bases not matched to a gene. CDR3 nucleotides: TGTGCCATCAGTGACCCTACACAGGGGGCAGTAGATACGCAGTATTTT. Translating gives CAISDPTQGAVDTQYF.

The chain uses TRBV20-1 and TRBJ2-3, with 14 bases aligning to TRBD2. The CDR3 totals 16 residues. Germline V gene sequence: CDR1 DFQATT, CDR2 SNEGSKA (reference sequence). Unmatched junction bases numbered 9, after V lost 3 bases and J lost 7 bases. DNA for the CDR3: TGCAGTGCTAGCCCGACTAGCGGGGGGGGTTCCAATACGCAGTATTTT. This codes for CSASPTSGGGSNTQYF.

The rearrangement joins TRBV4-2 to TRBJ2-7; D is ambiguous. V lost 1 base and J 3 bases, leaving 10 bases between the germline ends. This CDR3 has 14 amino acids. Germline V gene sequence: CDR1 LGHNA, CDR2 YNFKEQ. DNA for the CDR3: TGTGCCAGCAGCCAAGGGAAGCCAGACTACGAGCAGTACGTC. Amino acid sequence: CASSQGKPDYEQYV.

This CDR3 is CASSLGGEGTEAFF. The CDR3 DNA reads TGTGCCAGCAGTTTGGGAGGGGAGGGGACTGAAGCTTTCTTT. V usage is TRBV27 and J usage is TRBJ1-1; perhaps TRBD1 as D (5 bases). Germline loops: CDR1 MNHEY, CDR2 SMNVEV (reference sequence). The CDR3 has 14 amino acids. The V end was cut by 3 bases, the J end by 5 bases, with 13 bases between.

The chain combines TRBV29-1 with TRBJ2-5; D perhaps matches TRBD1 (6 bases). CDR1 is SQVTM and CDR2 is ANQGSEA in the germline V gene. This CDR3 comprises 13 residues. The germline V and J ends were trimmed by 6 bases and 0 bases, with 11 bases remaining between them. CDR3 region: CSVPRTDQETQYF. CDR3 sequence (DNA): TGCAGCGTGCCCCGGACAGACCAAGAGACCCAGTACTTC.

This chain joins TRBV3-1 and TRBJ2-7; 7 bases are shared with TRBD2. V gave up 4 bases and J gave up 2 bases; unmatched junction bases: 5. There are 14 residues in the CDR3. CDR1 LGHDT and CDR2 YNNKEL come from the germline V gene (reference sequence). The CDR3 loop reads CASSPWGGTYEQYF. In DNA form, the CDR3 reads TGTGCCAGCAGCCCCTGGGGGGGAACCTACGAGCAGTACTTC.

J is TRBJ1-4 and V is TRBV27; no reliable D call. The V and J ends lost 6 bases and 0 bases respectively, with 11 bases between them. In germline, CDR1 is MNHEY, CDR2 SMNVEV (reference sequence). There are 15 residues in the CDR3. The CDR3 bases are TGTGCCAGCAGCGTGACGGGTACAACTAATGAAAAACTGTTTTTT. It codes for CASSVTGTTNEKLFF.

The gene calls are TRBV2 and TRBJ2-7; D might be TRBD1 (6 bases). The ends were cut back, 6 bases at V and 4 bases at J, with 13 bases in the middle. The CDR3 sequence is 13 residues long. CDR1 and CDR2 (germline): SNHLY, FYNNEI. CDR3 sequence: CASRQGQFYEQYV. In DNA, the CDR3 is TGTGCCAGCAGACAAGGACAGTTTTACGAGCAGTACGTC.

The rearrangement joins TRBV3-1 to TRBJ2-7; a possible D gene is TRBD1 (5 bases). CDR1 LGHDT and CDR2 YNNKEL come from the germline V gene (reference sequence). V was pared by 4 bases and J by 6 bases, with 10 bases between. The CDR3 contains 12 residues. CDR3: CASSLWGGEQYF. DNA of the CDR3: TGTGCCAGCAGCCTGTGGGGCGGCGAGCAGTACTTC.

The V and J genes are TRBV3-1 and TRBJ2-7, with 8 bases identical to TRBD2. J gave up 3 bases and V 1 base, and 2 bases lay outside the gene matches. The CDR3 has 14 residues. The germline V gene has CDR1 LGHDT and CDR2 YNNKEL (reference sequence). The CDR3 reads CASSQAGTSYEQYF. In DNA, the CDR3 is TGTGCCAGCAGCCAAGCGGGGACTAGCTACGAGCAGTACTTC.

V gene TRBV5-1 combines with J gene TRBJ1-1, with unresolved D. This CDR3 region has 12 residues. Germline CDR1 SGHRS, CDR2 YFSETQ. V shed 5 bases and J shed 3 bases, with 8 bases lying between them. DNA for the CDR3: TGCGCCAGCAGAAACGGGGACACTGAAGCTTTCTTT. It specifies CASRNGDTEAFF.

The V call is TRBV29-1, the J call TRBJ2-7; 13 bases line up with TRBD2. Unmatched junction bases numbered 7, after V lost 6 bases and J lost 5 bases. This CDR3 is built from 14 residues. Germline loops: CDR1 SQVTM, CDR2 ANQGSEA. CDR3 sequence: CSVSLAGGRNEQYF. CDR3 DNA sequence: TGCAGCGTGTCACTAGCGGGGGGGAGGAACGAGCAGTACTTC.

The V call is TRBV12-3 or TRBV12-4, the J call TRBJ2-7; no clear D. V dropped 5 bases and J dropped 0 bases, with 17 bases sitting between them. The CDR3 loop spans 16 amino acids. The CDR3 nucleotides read TGTGCCAGCAGTCTCACCCCGGTCCCAACCTCCTACGAGCAGTACTTC. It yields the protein CASSLTPVPTSYEQYF.

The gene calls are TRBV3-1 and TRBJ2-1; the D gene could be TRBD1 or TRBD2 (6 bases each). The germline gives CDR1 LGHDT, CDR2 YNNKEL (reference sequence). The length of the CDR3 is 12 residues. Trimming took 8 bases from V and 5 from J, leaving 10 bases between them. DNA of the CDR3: TGTGCCAGCCAAAGGGGGGACAATGAGCAGTTCTTC. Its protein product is CASQRGDNEQFF.

CDR3 DNA: TGTGCCAGCAGTAATACAGTGACCTACGAGCAGTACTTC. This codes for CASSNTVTYEQYF. The chain carries TRBV7-9 and TRBJ2-7, with D unresolved. The CDR3 consists of 13 residues. Germline CDR1 is SEHNR and CDR2 is FQNEAQ (reference sequence). Trimming cost V 6 bases and J 2 bases, with 11 bases left between them.

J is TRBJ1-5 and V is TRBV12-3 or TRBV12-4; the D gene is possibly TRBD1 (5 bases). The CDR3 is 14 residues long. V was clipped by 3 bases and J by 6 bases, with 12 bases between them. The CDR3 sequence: CASSFDRSPQPQHF. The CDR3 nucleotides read TGTGCCAGCAGTTTCGACAGATCACCTCAGCCCCAGCATTTT.

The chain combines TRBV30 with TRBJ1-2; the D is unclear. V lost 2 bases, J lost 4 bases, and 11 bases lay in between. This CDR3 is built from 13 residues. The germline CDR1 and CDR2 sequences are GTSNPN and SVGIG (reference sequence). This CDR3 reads CAWSLTPSYGYTF. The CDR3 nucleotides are TGTGCCTGGAGTTTGACACCCAGCTATGGCTACACCTTC.

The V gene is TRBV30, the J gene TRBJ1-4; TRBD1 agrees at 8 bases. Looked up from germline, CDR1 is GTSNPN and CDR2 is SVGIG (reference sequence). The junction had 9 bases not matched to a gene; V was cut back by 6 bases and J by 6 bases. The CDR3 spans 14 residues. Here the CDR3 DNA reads TGTGCCTGCCTCAGGACAGGGCTAGATGAAAAACTGTTTTTT. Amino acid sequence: CACLRTGLDEKLFF.